A single sample is the source of the 4 T cell receptor beta chains below, sequenced in a study of shared clonotypes between healthy human individuals. TCRdb's copy holds only in-frame clones and misses some; the assay was immunoSEQ multiplex PCR. The top ten clones hold 11% of a sample with approximately 250,000 clones, approximately 65% of them seen once. The specimen was memory CD4+ T cells sorted from blood. The subset denotes: CD45RA-negative fraction. The source is a man aged 25 to 45 in good health.

This chain joins TRBV11-2 and TRBJ2-1; D not resolved. This CDR3 has 15 amino acids. Per the germline V gene, CDR1 is SGHAT and CDR2 is FQNNGV. V was trimmed by 5 bases and J by 0 bases, leaving 11 bases between them. The chain's CDR3 is CASSPQTDSYNEQFF. The CDR3 DNA reads TGTGCCAGCAGCCCTCAAACAGACTCCTACAATGAGCAGTTCTTC.

Only a few counts were recorded for this clone. The chain recombines TRBV18 with TRBJ2-2; D unresolved. CDR3 length: 14 residues. The V end lost 5 bases, the J end lost 1 base, and 8 bases lay between the germline ends. Germline V gene data show CDR1 as KGHSH and CDR2 as LQKENI. The CDR3 sequence: CASSSQGNTGELFF. CDR3 nucleotide sequence: TGTGCCAGCTCATCGCAAGGGAACACCGGGGAGCTGTTTTTT.

J is TRBJ2-5 and V is TRBV18; TRBD2 might be the D (5 bases). The length of the CDR3 is 15 residues. CDR1 is KGHSH, CDR2 LQKENI, per germline. The V gene lost 0 bases and the J gene lost 3 bases, with 11 bases spanning the gap. The CDR3 nucleotides are TGTGCCAGCTCACCACCTGGACTTAAAAAAGAGACCCAGTACTTC. Translating gives CASSPPGLKKETQYF.

J is TRBJ1-5 and V is TRBV11-2; 11 nucleotides align to TRBD1. Germline CDR1 is SGHAT and CDR2 is FQNNGV. J was trimmed by 3 bases and V by 5 bases; bases with no gene match: 3. The CDR3 length is 15 residues. The CDR3 spells CASSRDRGYNQPQHF. In DNA form, the CDR3 reads TGTGCCAGCAGCAGGGACAGGGGGTACAATCAGCCCCAGCATTTT.